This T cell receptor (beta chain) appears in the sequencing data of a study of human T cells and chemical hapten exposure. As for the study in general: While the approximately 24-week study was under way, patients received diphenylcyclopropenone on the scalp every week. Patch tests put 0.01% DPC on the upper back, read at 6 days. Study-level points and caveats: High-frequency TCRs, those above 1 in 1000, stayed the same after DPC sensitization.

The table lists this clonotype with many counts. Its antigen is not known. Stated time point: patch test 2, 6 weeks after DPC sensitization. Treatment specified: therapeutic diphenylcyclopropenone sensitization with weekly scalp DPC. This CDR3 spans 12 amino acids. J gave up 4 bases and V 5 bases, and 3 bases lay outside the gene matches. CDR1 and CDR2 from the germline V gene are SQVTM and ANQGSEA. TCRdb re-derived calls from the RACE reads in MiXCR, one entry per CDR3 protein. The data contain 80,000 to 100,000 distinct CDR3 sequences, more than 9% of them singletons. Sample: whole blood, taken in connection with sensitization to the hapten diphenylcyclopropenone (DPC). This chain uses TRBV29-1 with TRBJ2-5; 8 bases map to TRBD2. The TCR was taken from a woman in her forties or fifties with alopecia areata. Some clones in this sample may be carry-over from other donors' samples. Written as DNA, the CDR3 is TGCAGCGTTATCCTAGCGGGAGAGACCCAGTACTTC. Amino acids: CSVILAGETQYF.